This T cell receptor beta chain comes out of a study of blood T cell repertoires in COVID-19. Trimming removed 2 bases at V and 19 bases at J, with 15 bases between. CDR1 is GTSNPN and CDR2 is SVGIG in the germline V gene (reference sequence). This CDR3 spans 11 amino acids. Repertoires were generated with immunoSEQ multiplex PCR, while TCRdb's copy carries only in-frame clones and drops some. The sample has 110,000 to 150,000 clones; roughly 80% are singletons. Sequenced sample: PBMCs or T cells enriched from blood (not recorded which). The V gene is TRBV30, the J gene TRBJ1-6, with unresolved D. The clonotype comes from a woman aged 40 to 50 who had recovered from COVID-19. The CDR3: CAWSLGGRWHF. CDR3 DNA sequence: TGTGCCTGGAGTCTCGGTGGTAGATGGCACTTT.